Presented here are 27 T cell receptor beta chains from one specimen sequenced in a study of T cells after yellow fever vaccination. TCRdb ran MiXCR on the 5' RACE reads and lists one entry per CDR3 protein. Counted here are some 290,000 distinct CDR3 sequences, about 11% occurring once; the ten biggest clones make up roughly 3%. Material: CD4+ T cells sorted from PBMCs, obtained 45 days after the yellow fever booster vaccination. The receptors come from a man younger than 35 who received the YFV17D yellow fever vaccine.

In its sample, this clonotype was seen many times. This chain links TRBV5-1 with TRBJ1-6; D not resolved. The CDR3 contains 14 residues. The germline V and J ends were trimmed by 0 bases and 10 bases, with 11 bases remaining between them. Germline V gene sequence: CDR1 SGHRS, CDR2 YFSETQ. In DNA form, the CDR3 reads TGCGCCAGCAGCTTGGAACAGCCCGGATCACCCCTCCACTTT. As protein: CASSLEQPGSPLHF.

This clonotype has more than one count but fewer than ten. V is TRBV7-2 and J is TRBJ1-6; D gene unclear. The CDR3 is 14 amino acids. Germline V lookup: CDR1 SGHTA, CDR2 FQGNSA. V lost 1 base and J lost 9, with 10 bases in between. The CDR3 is CASSLEGIGSPLHF. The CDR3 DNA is TGTGCCAGCAGCTTAGAAGGGATCGGTTCACCCCTCCACTTT.

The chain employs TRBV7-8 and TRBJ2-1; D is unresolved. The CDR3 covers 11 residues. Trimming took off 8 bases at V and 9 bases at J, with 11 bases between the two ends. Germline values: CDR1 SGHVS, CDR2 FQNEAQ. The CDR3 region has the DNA TGTGCCAGCGGGCAGAAAAGTGAGCAGTTCTTC. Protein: CASGQKSEQFF.

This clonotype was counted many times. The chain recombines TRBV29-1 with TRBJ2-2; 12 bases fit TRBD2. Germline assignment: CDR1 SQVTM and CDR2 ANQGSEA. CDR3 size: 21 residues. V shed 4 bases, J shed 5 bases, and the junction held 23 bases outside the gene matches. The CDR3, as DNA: TGCAGCGTTGCGGCCGGCCAGCGAGCATACGGGACTAGCGGGCCGACCGGGGAGCTGTTTTTT. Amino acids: CSVAAGQRAYGTSGPTGELFF.

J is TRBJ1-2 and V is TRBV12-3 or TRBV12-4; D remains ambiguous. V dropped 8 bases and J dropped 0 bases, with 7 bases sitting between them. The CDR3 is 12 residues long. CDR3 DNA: TGTGCCAGCGGCAGCTCTAACTATGGCTACACCTTC. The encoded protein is CASGSSNYGYTF.

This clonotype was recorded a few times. DNA of the CDR3: TGTGCCAGCAGTCGACCTGGACAGGGGGCGCTTGGCTACACCTTC. This codes for CASSRPGQGALGYTF. The rearrangement joins TRBV28 to TRBJ1-2; 11 bases are a match to TRBD1. CDR1 is MDHEN and CDR2 is SYDVKM in the germline V gene. V was pared by 5 bases and J by 7 bases, with 9 bases of the junction left unmatched. The CDR3 is made up of 15 amino acids.

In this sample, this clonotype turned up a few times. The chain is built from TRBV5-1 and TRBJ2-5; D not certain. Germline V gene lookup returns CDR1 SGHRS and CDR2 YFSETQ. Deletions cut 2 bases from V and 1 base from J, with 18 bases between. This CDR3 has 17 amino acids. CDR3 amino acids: CASSFEVGPLVQETQYF. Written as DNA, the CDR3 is TGCGCCAGCAGCTTCGAGGTGGGTCCGTTGGTCCAAGAGACCCAGTACTTC.

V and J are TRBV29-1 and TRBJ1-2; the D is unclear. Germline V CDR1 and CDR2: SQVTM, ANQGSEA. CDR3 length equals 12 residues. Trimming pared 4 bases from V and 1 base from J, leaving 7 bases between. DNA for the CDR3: TGCAGCGTTGGTCAGATTAACTATGGCTACACCTTC. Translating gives CSVGQINYGYTF.

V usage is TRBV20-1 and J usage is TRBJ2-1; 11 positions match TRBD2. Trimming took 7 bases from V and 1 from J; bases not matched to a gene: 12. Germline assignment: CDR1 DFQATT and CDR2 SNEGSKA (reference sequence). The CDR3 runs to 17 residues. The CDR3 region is CSVLIAGGLGSYNEQFF. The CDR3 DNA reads TGCAGTGTTCTAATAGCGGGGGGGCTAGGTTCCTACAATGAGCAGTTCTTC.

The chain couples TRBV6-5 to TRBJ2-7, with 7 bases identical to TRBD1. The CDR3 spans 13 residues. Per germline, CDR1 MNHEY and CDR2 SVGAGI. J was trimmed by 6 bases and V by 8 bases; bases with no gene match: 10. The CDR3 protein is CASFGTALSEQYF. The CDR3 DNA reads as TGTGCCAGCTTCGGGACAGCTCTCTCCGAGCAGTACTTC.

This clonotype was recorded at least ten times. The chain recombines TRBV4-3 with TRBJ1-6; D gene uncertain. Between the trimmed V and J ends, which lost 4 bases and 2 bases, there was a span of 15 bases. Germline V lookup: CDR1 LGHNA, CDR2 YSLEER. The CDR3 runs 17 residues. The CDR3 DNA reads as TGCGCCAGCAGCCCGGACCCAGGAAGGACCTATAATTCACCCCTCCACTTT. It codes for CASSPDPGRTYNSPLHF.

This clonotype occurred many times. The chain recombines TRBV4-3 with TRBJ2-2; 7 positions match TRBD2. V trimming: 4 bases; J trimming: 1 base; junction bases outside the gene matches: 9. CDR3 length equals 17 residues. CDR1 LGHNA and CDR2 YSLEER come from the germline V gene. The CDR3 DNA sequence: TGCGCCAGCAGCCTAAAGCGGGACGCAAAGAACACCGGGGAGCTGTTTTTT. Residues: CASSLKRDAKNTGELFF.

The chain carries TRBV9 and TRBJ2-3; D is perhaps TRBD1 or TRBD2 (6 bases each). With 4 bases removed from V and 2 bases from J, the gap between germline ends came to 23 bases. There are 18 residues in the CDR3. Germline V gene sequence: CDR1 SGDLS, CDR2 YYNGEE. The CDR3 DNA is TGTGCCAGCAGCAACGATAGGGGGGCTCTCCAGGCCACAGATACGCAGTATTTT. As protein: CASSNDRGALQATDTQYF.

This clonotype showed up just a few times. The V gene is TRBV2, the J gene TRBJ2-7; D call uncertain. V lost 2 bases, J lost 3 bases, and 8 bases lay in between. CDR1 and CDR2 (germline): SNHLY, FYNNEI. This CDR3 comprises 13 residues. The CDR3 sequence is CASSESWGYEQYV. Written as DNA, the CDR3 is TGTGCCAGCAGTGAATCATGGGGCTACGAGCAGTACGTC.

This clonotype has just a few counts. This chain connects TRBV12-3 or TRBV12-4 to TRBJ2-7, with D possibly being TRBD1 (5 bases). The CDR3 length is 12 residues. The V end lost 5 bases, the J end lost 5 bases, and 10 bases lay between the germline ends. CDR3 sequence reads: CASSGQGNEQYF. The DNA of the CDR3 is TGTGCCAGCAGTGGGCAGGGCAACGAGCAGTACTTC.

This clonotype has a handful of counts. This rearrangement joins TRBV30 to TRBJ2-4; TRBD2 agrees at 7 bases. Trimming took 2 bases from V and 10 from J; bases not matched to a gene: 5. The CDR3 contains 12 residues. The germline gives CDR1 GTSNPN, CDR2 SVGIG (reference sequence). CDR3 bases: TGTGCCTGGAGTATGCGGGGGATGATTCAGTACTTC. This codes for CAWSMRGMIQYF.

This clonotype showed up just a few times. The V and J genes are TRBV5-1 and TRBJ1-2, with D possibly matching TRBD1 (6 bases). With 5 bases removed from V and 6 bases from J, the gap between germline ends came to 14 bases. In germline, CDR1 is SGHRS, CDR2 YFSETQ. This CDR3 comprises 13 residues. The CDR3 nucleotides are TGCGCCAGCAGACTCGGGACATCGGATGGCTACACCTTC. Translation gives CASRLGTSDGYTF.

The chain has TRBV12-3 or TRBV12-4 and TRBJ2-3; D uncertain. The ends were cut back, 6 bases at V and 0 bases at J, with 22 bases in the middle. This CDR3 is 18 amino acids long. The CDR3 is CASSRPGFDRDSTDTQYF. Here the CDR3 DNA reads TGTGCCAGCAGCCGTCCGGGCTTTGATCGCGATAGCACAGATACGCAGTATTTT.

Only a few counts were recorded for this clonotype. The CDR3 sequence: CASSLLGQETTYGYTF. The CDR3 DNA follows: TGTGCCAGCAGCCTCCTAGGACAGGAGACCACGTATGGCTACACCTTC. V and J are TRBV11-2 and TRBJ1-2; 7 nucleotides align to TRBD1. CDR1 is SGHAT and CDR2 is FQNNGV in the germline V gene. J lost 5 bases, V lost 5 bases, and 14 bases had no gene match. This CDR3 is 16 amino acids long.

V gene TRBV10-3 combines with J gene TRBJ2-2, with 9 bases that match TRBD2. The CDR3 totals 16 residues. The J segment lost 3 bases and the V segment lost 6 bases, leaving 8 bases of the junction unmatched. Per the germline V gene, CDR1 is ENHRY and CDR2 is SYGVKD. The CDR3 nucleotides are TGTGCCATCAGCCCTTTAGCGGGGGAAGACACCGGGGAGCTGTTTTTT. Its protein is CAISPLAGEDTGELFF.

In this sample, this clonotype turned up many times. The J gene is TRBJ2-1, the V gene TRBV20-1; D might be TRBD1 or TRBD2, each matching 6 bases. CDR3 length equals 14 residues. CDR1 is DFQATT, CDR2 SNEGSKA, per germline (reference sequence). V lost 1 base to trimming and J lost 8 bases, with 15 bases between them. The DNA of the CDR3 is TGCAGTGCTAGAGGCGCGTACGGGGGCGATGAGCAGTTCTTC. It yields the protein CSARGAYGGDEQFF.

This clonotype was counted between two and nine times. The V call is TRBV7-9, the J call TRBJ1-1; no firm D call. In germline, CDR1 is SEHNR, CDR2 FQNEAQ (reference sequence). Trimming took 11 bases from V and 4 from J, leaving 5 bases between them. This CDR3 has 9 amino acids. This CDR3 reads CAWGTEAFF. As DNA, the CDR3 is TGTGCCTGGGGCACTGAAGCTTTCTTT. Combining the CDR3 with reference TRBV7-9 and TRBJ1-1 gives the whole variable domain DTGVSQNPRHKITKRGQNVTFRCDPISEHNRLYWYRQTLGQGPEFLTYFQNEAQLEKSRLLSDRFSAERPKGSFSTLEIQRTEQGDSAMYLCAWGTEAFFGQGTRLTVV.

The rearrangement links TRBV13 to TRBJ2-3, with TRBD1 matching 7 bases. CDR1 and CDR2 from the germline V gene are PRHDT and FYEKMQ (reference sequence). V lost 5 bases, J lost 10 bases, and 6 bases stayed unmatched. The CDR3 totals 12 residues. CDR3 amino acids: CASSGYRGAQYF. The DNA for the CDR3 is TGTGCCAGCAGCGGCTACAGGGGTGCGCAGTATTTT.

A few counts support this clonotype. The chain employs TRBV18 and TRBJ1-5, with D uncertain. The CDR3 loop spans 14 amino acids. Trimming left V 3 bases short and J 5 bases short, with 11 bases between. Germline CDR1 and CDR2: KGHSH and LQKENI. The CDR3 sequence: CASSPPGSDQPQHF. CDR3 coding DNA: TGTGCCAGCTCACCCCCCGGATCGGATCAGCCCCAGCATTTT.

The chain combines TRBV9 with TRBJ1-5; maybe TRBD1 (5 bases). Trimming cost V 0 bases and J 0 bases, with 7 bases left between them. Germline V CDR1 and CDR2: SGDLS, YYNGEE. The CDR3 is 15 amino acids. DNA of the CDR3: TGTGCCAGCAGCGTAGCTGGGGGTAGCAATCAGCCCCAGCATTTT. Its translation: CASSVAGGSNQPQHF.

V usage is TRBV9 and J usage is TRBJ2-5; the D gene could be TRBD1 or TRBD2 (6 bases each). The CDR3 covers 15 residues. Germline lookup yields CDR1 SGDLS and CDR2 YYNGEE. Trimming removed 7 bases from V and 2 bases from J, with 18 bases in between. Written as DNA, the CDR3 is TGTGCCAGCGGTCCCACCGGGGGCCTTCAAGAGACCCAGTACTTC. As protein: CASGPTGGLQETQYF.

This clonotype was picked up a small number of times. As DNA, the CDR3 is TGCGCCAGCAGCTTGGTGTCTAGCGGGGGGGCCGGGACAGATACGCAGTATTTT. Protein product: CASSLVSSGGAGTDTQYF. This chain uses TRBV5-1 with TRBJ2-3, with 12 bases identical to TRBD2. Germline CDR1 is SGHRS and CDR2 is YFSETQ. J was trimmed by 3 bases and V by 0 bases; bases with no gene match: 8. The CDR3 totals 18 residues.